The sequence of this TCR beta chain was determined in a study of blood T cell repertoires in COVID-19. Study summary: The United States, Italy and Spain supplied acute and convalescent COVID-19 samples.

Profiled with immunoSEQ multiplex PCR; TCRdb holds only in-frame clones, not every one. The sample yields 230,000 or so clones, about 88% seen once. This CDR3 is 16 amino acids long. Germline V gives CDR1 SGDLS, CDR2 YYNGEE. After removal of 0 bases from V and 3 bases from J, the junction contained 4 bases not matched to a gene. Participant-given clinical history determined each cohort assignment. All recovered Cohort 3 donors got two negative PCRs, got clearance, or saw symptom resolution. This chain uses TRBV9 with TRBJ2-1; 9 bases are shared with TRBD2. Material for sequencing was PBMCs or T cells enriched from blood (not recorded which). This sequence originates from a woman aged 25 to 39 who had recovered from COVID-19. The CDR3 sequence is CASSVARAGGYNEQFF. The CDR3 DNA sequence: TGTGCCAGCAGCGTAGCTCGAGCGGGGGGCTACAATGAGCAGTTCTTC. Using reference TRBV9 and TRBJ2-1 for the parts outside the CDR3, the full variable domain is DSGVTQTPKHLITATGQRVTLRCSPRSGDLSVYWYQQSLDQGLQFLIQYYNGEERAKGNILERFSAQQFPDLHSELNLSSLELGDSALYFCASSVARAGGYNEQFFGPGTRLTVL.